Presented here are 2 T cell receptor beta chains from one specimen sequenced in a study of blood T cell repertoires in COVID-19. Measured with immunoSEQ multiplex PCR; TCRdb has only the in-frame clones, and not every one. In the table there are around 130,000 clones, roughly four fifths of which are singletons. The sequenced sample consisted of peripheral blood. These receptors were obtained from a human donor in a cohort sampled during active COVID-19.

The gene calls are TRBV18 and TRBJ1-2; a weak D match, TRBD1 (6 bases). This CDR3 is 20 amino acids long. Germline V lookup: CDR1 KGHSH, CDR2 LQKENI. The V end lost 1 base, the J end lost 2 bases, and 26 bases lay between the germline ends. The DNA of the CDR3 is TGTGCCAGCTCACCACTACAAAACATCAGGGGAGGGAAAGGCAACTATGGCTACACCTTC. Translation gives CASSPLQNIRGGKGNYGYTF.

CDR3 sequence reads: CASSTGTVQETQYF. DNA for the CDR3: TGTGCCAGCAGTACCGGGACAGTCCAAGAGACCCAGTACTTC. This rearrangement joins TRBV6-5 to TRBJ2-5, with 7 bases matching TRBD1. There are 14 residues in the CDR3. Trimming removed 5 bases from V and 1 base from J; junction bases left unmatched: 4. The V gene's germline CDR1 is MNHEY and CDR2 SVGAGI.